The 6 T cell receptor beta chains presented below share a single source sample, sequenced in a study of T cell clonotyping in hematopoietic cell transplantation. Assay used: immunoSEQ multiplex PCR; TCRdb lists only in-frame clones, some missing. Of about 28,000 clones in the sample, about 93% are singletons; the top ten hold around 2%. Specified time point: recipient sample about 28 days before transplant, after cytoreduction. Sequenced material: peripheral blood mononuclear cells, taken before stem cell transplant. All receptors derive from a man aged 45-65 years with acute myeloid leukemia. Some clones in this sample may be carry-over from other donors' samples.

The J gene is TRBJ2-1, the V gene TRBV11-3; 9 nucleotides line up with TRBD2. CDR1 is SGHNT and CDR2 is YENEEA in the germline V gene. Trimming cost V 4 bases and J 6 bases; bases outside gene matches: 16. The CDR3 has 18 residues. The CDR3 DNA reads TGTGCCAGCAGCTCCCGAGCGGGAGGACTGGGAGCCCTCAATGAGCAGTTCTTC. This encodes CASSSRAGGLGALNEQFF.

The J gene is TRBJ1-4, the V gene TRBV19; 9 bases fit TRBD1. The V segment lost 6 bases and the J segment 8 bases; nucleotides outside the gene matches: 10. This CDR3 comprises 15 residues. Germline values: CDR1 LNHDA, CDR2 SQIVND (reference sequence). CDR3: CASRTRTGVGEKLFF. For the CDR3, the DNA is TGTGCCAGTAGGACTCGGACAGGGGTTGGAGAAAAACTGTTTTTT.

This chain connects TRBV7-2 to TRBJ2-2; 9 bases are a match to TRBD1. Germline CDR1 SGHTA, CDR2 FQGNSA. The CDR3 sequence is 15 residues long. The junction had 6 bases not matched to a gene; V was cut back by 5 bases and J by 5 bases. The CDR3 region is CASSRQGGNTGELFF. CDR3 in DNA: TGTGCCAGCAGCCGACAGGGGGGGAATACCGGGGAGCTGTTTTTT.

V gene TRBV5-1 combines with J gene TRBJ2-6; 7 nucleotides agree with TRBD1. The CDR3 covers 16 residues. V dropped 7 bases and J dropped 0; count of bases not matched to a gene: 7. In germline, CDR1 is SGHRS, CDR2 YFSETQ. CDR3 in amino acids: CASGDSPNSGANVLTF. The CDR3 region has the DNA TGCGCCAGCGGGGACAGCCCCAACTCTGGGGCCAACGTCCTGACTTTC.

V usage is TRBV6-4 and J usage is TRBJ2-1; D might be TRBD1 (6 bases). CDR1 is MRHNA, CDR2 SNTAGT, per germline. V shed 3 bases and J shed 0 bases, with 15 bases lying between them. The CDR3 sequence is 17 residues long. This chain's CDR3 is CASSESIRGHSYNEQFF. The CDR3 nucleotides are TGTGCCAGCAGTGAGTCAATCAGGGGCCACTCCTACAATGAGCAGTTCTTC.

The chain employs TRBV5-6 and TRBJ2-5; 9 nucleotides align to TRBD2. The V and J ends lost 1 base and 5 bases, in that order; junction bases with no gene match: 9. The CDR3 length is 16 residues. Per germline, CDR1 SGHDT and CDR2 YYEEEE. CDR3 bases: TGTGCCAGCAGCTTGAGGCGGGGGGGCAGAACGGAGACCCAGTACTTC. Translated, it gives CASSLRRGGRTETQYF. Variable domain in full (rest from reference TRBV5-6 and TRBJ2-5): DAGVTQSPTHLIKTRGQQVTLRCSPKSGHDTVSWYQQALGQGPQFIFQYYEEEERQRGNFPDRFSGHQFPNYSSELNVNALLLGDSALYLCASSLRRGGRTETQYFGPGTRLLVL.